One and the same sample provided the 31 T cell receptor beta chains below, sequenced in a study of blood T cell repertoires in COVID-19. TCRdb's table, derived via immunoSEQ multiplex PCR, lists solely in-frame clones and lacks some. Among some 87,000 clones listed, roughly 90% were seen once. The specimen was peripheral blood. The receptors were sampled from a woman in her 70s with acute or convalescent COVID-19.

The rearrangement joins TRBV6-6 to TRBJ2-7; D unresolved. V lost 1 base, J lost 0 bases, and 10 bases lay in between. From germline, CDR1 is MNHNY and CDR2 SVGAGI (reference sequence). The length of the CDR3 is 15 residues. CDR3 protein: CASSYLVGYSYEQYF. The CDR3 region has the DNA TGTGCCAGCAGTTACTTAGTCGGTTACTCCTACGAGCAGTACTTC.

CDR3 DNA: TGTGCCAGCAGCCACAGGACGTGGACTAGCACAGATACGCAGTATTTT. Translated: CASSHRTWTSTDTQYF. J is TRBJ2-3 and V is TRBV3-1 (or the pseudogene TRBV3-2); D may be TRBD2 (5 bases). Deletions cut 3 bases from V and 0 bases from J, with 13 bases between. The CDR3 is 16 amino acids. CDR1 is LGHDT and CDR2 is YNNKEL in the germline V gene (reference sequence).

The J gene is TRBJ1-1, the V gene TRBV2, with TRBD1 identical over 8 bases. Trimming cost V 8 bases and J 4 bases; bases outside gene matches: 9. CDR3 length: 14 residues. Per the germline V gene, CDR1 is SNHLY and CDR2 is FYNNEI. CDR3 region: CASPPIDRGTEAFF. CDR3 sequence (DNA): TGTGCCAGCCCCCCAATTGACAGGGGCACTGAAGCTTTCTTT.

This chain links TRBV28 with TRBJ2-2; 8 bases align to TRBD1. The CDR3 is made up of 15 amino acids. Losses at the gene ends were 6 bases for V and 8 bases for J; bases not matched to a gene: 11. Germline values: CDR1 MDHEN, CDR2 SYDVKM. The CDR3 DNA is TGTGCCAGCAGGATCCAACAGGGGGTATCTGGGGAGCTGTTTTTT. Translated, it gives CASRIQQGVSGELFF.

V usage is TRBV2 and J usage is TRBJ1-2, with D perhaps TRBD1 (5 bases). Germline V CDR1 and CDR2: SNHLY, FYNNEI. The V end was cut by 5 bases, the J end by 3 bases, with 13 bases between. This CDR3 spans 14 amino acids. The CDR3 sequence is CASSKERGDYGYTF. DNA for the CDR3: TGTGCCAGCAGTAAGGAGCGGGGGGACTATGGCTACACCTTC.

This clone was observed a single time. CDR3 DNA sequence: TGTGCCAGTCATGCGGTGGCGGTCAATGAGCAGTTCTTC. Its translation is CASHAVAVNEQFF. This chain connects TRBV5-4 to TRBJ2-1; D call uncertain. This CDR3 is 13 amino acids long. CDR1 is SGHNT, CDR2 YYREEE, per germline (reference sequence). Trimming left V 8 bases short and J 6 bases short, with 15 bases between.

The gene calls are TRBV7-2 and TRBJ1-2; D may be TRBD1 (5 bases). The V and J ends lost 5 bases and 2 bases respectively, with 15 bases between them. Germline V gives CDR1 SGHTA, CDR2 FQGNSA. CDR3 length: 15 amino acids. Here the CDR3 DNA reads TGTGCCAGCAGCCCGGCGGGGACCTTCAACTATGGCTACACCTTC. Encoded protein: CASSPAGTFNYGYTF.

The CDR3 loop reads CASGRLRYEQYF. The CDR3 coding sequence is TGTGCCAGCGGGAGACTTCGGTACGAGCAGTACTTC. J is TRBJ2-7 and V is TRBV12-3 or TRBV12-4; D is possibly TRBD2 (5 bases). The CDR3 extends over 12 amino acids. Between the trimmed V and J ends, which lost 8 bases and 4 bases, there was a span of 12 bases.

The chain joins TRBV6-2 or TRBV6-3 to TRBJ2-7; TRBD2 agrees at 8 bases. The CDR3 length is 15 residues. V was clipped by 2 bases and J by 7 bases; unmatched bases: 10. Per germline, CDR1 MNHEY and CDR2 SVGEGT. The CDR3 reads CASSYGGSGVREQYV. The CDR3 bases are TGTGCCAGCAGTTACGGGGGTAGCGGGGTGAGGGAGCAGTACGTC.

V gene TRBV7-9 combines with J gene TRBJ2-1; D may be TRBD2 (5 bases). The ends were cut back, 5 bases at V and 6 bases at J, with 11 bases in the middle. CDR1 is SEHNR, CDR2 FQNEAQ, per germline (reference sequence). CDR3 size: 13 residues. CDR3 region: CASSKSGPNEQFF. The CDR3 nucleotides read TGTGCCAGCAGCAAAAGCGGTCCCAATGAGCAGTTCTTC.

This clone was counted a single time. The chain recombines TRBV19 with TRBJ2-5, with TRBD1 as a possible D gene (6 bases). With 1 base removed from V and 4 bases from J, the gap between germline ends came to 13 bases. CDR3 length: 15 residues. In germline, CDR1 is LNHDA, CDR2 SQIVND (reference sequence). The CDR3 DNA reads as TGTGCCAGTAGTATAGGCACAGGGCCCGGAGAGACCCAGTACTTC. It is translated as CASSIGTGPGETQYF.

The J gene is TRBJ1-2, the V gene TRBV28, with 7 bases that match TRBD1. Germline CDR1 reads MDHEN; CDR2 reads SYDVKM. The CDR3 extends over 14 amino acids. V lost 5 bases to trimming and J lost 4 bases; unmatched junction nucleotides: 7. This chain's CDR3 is CASSLTGVGYGYTF. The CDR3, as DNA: TGTGCCAGCAGTCTCACAGGGGTGGGCTATGGCTACACCTTC.

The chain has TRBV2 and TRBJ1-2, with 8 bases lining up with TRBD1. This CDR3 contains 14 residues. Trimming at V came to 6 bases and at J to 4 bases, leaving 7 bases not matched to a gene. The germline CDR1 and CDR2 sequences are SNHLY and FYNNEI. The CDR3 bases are TGTGCCAGCAGGGCCGCCGGACAGGGCTATGGCTACACCTTC. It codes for CASRAAGQGYGYTF.

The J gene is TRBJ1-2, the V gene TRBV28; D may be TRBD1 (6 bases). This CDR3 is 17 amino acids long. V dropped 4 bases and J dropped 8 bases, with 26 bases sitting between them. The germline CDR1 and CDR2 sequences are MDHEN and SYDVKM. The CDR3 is CASSSLRFGPRQGGYTF. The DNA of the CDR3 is TGTGCCAGCAGTTCGCTTCGATTTGGCCCCCGGCAGGGGGGCTACACCTTC.

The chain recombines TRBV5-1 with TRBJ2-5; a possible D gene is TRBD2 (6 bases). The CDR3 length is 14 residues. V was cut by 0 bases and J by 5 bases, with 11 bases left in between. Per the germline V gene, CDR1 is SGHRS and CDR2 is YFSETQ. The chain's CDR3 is CASSLGLVGETQYF. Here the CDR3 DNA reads TGCGCCAGCAGCTTGGGACTAGTAGGGGAGACCCAGTACTTC.

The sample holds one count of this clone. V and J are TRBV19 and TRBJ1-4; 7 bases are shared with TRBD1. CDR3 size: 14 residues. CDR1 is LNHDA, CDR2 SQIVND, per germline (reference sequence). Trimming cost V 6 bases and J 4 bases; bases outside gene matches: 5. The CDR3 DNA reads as TGTGCCAGTAGCAACAGGGGAGGTAATGAAAAACTGTTTTTT. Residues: CASSNRGGNEKLFF.

CDR3 region: CASRPREMNTEAFF. CDR3 DNA sequence: TGTGCCAGCAGACCCCGGGAAATGAACACTGAAGCTTTCTTT. The chain carries TRBV7-9 and TRBJ1-1; D uncertain. From germline, CDR1 is SEHNR and CDR2 FQNEAQ (reference sequence). This CDR3 contains 14 residues. Trimming took off 6 bases at V and 0 bases at J, with 11 bases between the two ends. The whole variable domain, filled in from reference TRBV7-9 and TRBJ1-1, reads DTGVSQNPRHKITKRGQNVTFRCDPISEHNRLYWYRQTLGQGPEFLTYFQNEAQLEKSRLLSDRFSAERPKGSFSTLEIQRTEQGDSAMYLCASRPREMNTEAFFGQGTRLTVV.

The chain's CDR3 is CASSYSTGMRDTEAFF. As DNA, the CDR3 is TGTGCCAGCAGTTACTCGACAGGGATGCGGGACACTGAAGCTTTCTTT. This chain connects TRBV6-6 to TRBJ1-1; 7 bases align to TRBD1. This CDR3 has 16 residues. Germline CDR1 MNHNY, CDR2 SVGAGI (reference sequence). V lost 0 bases and J lost 3; bases outside the gene matches: 7.

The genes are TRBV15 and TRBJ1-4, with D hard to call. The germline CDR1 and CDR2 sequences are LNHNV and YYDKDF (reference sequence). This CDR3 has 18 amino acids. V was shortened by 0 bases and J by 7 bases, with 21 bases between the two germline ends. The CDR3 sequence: CATSRDPLGFSEGEKLFF. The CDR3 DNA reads TGTGCCACCAGCAGAGATCCCCTCGGGTTTAGTGAGGGTGAAAAACTGTTTTTT.

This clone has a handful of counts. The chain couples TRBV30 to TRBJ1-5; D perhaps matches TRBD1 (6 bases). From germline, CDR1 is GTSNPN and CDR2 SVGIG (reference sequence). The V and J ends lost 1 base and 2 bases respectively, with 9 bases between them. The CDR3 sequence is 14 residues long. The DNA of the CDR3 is TGTGCCTGGAGTGGAGGGGGAGGCAATCAGCCCCAGCATTTT. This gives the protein CAWSGGGGNQPQHF.

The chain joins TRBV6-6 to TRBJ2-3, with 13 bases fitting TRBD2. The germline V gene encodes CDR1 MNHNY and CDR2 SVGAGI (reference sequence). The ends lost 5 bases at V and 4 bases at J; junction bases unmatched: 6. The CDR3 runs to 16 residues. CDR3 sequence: CASSPRTSGRADTQYF. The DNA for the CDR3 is TGTGCCAGCAGTCCGCGGACTAGCGGGAGAGCAGATACGCAGTATTTT.

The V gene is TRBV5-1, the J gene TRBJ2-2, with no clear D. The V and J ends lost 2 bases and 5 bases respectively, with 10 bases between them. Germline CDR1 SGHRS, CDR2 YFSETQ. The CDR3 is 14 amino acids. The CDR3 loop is CASSLERRTGELFF. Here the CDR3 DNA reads TGCGCCAGCAGCTTAGAGAGGAGAACCGGGGAGCTGTTTTTT.

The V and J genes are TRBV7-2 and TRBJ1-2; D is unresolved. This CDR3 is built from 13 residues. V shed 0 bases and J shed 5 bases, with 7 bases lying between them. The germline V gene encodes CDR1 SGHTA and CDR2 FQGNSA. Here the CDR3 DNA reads TGTGCCAGCAGCTTAGCCGGTGGTTATGGCTACACCTTC. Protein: CASSLAGGYGYTF.

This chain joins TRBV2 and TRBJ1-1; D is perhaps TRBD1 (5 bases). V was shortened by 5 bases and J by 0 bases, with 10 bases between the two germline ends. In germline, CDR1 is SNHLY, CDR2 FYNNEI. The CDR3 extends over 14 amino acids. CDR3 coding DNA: TGTGCCAGCAGTAAGGACATGCTGAACACTGAAGCTTTCTTT. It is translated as CASSKDMLNTEAFF.

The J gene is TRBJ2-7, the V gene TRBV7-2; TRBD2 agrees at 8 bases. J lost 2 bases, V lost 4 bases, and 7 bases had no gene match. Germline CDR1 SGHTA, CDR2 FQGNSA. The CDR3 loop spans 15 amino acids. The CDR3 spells CASSSSSGGAYEQYF. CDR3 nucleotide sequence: TGTGCCAGCAGCTCTTCAAGCGGGGGAGCCTACGAGCAGTACTTC.

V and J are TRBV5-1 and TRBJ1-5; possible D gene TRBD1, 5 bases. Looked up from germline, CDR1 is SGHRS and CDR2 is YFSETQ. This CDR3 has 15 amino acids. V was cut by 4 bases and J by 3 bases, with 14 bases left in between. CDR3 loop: CASSLGDSPNQPQHF. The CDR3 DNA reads TGCGCCAGCAGCCTGGGCGACAGCCCCAATCAGCCCCAGCATTTT.

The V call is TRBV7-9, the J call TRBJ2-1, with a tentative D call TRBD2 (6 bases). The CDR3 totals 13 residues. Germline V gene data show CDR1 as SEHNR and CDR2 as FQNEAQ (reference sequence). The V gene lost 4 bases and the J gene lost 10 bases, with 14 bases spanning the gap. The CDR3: CASSSLGSQEQFF. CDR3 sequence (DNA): TGTGCCAGCAGCTCCCTCGGGAGTCAGGAGCAGTTCTTC.

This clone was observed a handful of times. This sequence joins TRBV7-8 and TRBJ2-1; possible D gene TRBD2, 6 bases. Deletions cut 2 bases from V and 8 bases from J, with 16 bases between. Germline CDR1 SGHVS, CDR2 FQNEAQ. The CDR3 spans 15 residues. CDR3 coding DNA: TGTGCCAGCAGCTTATCCCAGGCAGGGAGGCATGAGCAGTTCTTC. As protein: CASSLSQAGRHEQFF. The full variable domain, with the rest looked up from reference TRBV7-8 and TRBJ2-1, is GAGVSQSPRYKVAKRGQDVALRCDPISGHVSLFWYQQALGQGPEFLTYFQNEAQLDKSGLPSDRFFAERPEGSVSTLKIQRTQQEDSAVYLCASSLSQAGRHEQFFGPGTRLTVL.

The chain's CDR3 is CASATGEDTEAFF. CDR3 sequence (DNA): TGTGCCAGCGCGACAGGGGAAGACACTGAAGCTTTCTTT. The chain links TRBV27 to TRBJ1-1, with 8 positions matching TRBD1. Unmatched junction bases numbered 5, after V lost 8 bases and J lost 3 bases. The CDR3 sequence is 13 residues long. The germline gives CDR1 MNHEY, CDR2 SMNVEV (reference sequence).

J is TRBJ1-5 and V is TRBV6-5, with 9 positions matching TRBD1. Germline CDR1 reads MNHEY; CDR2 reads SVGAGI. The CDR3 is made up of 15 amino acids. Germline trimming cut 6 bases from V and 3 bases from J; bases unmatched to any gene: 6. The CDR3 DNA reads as TGTGCCAGCAGGGCCCGGGACAGGGTCAATCAGCCCCAGCATTTT. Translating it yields CASRARDRVNQPQHF.

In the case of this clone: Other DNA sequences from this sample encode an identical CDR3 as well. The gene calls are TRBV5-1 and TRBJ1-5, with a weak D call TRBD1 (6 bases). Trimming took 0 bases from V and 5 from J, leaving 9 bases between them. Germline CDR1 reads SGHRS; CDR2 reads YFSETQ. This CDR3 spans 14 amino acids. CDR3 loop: CASSLETGDQPQHF. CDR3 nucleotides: TGCGCCAGCAGCTTGGAGACAGGAGATCAGCCCCAGCATTTT.